This entry describes one T cell receptor (beta chain). This record belongs to a study of technical replicates of blood from several donors. The junction had 5 bases not matched to a gene; V was cut back by 3 bases and J by 7 bases. CDR1 is SGHAT and CDR2 is FQNNGV in the germline V gene. The CDR3 spans 14 residues. Clones were sequenced by immunoSEQ multiplex PCR, and TCRdb holds only the in-frame ones, with some missing. The sample has roughly 68,000 clones, more than 75% seen once. Sequences were obtained from PBMCs. The J gene is TRBJ1-4, the V gene TRBV11-2; 7 nucleotides match TRBD1. The receptor was derived from a human donor in good health. Some clones in this sample may be carry-over from other donors' samples. The CDR3 protein is CASSFDRVGEKLFF. The CDR3, as DNA: TGTGCCAGCAGCTTTGACAGGGTCGGTGAAAAACTGTTTTTT.